These 5 T cell receptor beta chains were sequenced from one sample in a study of OX40 agonist ivuxolimab in advanced cancers. Libraries came from the immunoSEQ multiplex PCR assay. The clones in this table, taken by TCRdb from immuneACCESS, are in-frame only. Not every clone is retained; where verified, under half of the shortfall comes from an unresolved V gene, and the cause of the rest is unknown. In this sample the table shows 77,000 or so clones, about nine tenths of which occur a single time. The biggest ten clones account for less than 2% of the sample. Sample: CD4+ or CD8+ T cells sorted from blood, taken in a trial of the OX40 agonist ivuxolimab. Receptor source: an adult with an advanced solid tumor such as melanoma, head and neck, liver or kidney cancer.

V and J are TRBV6-6 and TRBJ1-3; D uncertain. The CDR3 length is 15 residues. The germline V and J ends were trimmed by 7 bases and 4 bases, with 17 bases remaining between them. Germline CDR1 reads MNHNY; CDR2 reads SVGAGI (reference sequence). CDR3 amino acids: CASKFTALSGNTIYF. For the CDR3, the DNA is TGTGCCAGCAAATTTACAGCCCTATCCGGAAACACCATATATTTT.

This clone has only one observation. This CDR3 is CASSFWGPEGQYF. The CDR3 bases are TGTGCCAGCAGCTTTTGGGGGCCGGAGGGTCAGTACTTC. The V call is TRBV5-6, the J call TRBJ2-7; TRBD1 or TRBD2 may be the D gene (6 bases each). The CDR3 extends over 13 amino acids. V lost 2 bases to trimming and J lost 10 bases, with 16 bases between them. Germline V gives CDR1 SGHDT, CDR2 YYEEEE.

This clone appeared a single time. The CDR3 DNA sequence: TGTGCCAGCAGCTTCGACAGGGCAGTGCGCTACACCTTC. This encodes CASSFDRAVRYTF. V usage is TRBV11-3 and J usage is TRBJ1-2; 7 positions match TRBD1. The CDR3 loop spans 13 amino acids. CDR1 and CDR2 (germline): SGHNT, YENEEA. Trimming removed 3 bases from V and 9 bases from J; junction bases left unmatched: 7.

CDR3 coding DNA: TGTGCCAGCTCACCAAGTCAAGAGACCCAGTACTTC. Residues: CASSPSQETQYF. This chain connects TRBV18 to TRBJ2-5; D ambiguous. The CDR3 has 12 amino acids. The V gene's germline CDR1 is KGHSH and CDR2 LQKENI. V was clipped by 2 bases and J by 2 bases, with 3 bases between them.

V gene TRBV5-6 combines with J gene TRBJ1-1; weak D call: TRBD1 (6 bases). There are 15 residues in the CDR3. CDR1 is SGHDT, CDR2 YYEEEE, per germline. The ends were cut back, 4 bases at V and 1 base at J, with 14 bases in the middle. The CDR3 reads CASSIVDSKNTEAFF. The CDR3 nucleotides are TGTGCCAGCAGCATTGTGGACAGCAAGAACACTGAAGCTTTCTTT.